What follows are 25 T cell receptor beta chains derived from one specimen sequenced in a study of vaccination effects on CD4 cells after COVID-19. ViraFEST assay sequencing came after antigen-specific CD4+ T cells were expanded with viral peptide pools. Researchers isolated CD4+ T cells once approximately ten days of culture had elapsed. Either the mRNA-1273 or the BNT162b2 vaccine was given to participants as two doses. These receptors lack a known antigen. Profiling relied on immunoSEQ multiplex PCR, and the TCRdb table lists in-frame clones only, not all of them. The sample holds 75,000 or so clones, more than 60% seen once. The source was CD4+ T cells from PBMCs cultured with HCoV-OC43 spike peptides, collected after COVID-19 vaccination. Subset given: HCoV-OC43 spike overlapping peptide pool stimulation. These TCRs come from a human donor who received a COVID-19 vaccine.

This chain connects TRBV5-3 to TRBJ2-5; D may be TRBD1 (7 bases). TRBV5-3 has ORF status, its function being uncertain. V lost 4 bases, J lost 5 bases, and 21 bases lay in between. The CDR3 extends over 16 amino acids. This chain's CDR3 is CARSLYRPPGGETQYF. The CDR3 DNA sequence: TGTGCCAGAAGCCTATACCGGCCACCAGGGGGGGAGACCCAGTACTTC.

The table lists this clone with a few counts. V usage is TRBV7-9 and J usage is TRBJ1-2; D is unresolved. Trimming left V 5 bases short and J 2 bases short, with 12 bases between. Germline loops: CDR1 SEHNR, CDR2 FQNEAQ (reference sequence). This CDR3 contains 14 residues. CDR3: CASSPSGRNYGYTF. DNA of the CDR3: TGTGCCAGCAGCCCCAGCGGGAGGAACTATGGCTACACCTTC.

V is TRBV28 and J is TRBJ1-5, with unresolved D. Germline V gene lookup returns CDR1 MDHEN and CDR2 SYDVKM. This CDR3 has 16 residues. Trimming took off 2 bases at V and 0 bases at J, with 11 bases between the two ends. CDR3 in amino acids: CASSLGVRGSNQPQHF. CDR3 bases: TGTGCCAGCAGTTTAGGGGTTCGGGGTAGCAATCAGCCCCAGCATTTT.

V and J are TRBV24-1 and TRBJ2-1; no clear D gene. CDR3 length: 12 amino acids. From germline, CDR1 is KGHDR and CDR2 SFDVKD. The V end lost 5 bases, the J end lost 4 bases, and 5 bases lay between the germline ends. CDR3 sequence: CATSGLYNEQFF. The CDR3 DNA sequence: TGTGCCACCAGTGGTCTATACAATGAGCAGTTCTTC.

CDR3 residues: CASSPLTSAGQETQYF. In nucleotides, the CDR3 is TGTGCCAGCTCACCCTTGACTAGCGCGGGCCAAGAGACCCAGTACTTC. The gene calls are TRBV18 and TRBJ2-5; TRBD2 aligns across 8 bases. This CDR3 is built from 16 residues. The V gene end was trimmed by 3 bases and the J gene end by 1 base; junction bases not matched to a gene: 7. Germline V gives CDR1 KGHSH, CDR2 LQKENI.

This clone was counted only a few times. The V call is TRBV11-2, the J call TRBJ2-3, with 9 nucleotides matching TRBD2. The CDR3 runs 16 residues. The junction had 7 bases not matched to a gene; V was cut back by 4 bases and J by 2 bases. Germline CDR1 is SGHAT and CDR2 is FQNNGV. CDR3 loop: CASSSERGDITDTQYF. CDR3 DNA: TGTGCCAGCAGCTCCGAGCGGGGGGACATCACAGATACGCAGTATTTT. The full variable domain, its missing parts supplied by reference TRBV11-2 and TRBJ2-3, is EAGVAQSPRYKIIEKRQSVAFWCNPISGHATLYWYQQILGQGPKLLIQFQNNGVVDDSQLPKDRFSAERLKGVDSTLKIQPAKLEDSAVYLCASSSERGDITDTQYFGPGTRLTVL.

Only one count was recorded for this clone. The chain uses TRBV18 and TRBJ1-3; a possible D gene is TRBD1 (5 bases). This CDR3 has 15 amino acids. V was pared by 3 bases and J by 4 bases, with 13 bases between. Germline CDR1 and CDR2: KGHSH and LQKENI. The CDR3 protein is CASSPIPGQGNTIYF. The CDR3 coding sequence is TGTGCCAGCTCACCGATCCCGGGGCAGGGAAACACCATATATTTT.

The CDR3 protein is CASSPQLANEQFF. Here the CDR3 DNA reads TGTGCCAGCAGTCCCCAGCTTGCTAATGAGCAGTTCTTC. The J gene is TRBJ2-1, the V gene TRBV2, with unresolved D. CDR3 length: 13 residues. Trimming removed 5 bases from V and 7 bases from J, with 12 bases in between. CDR1 and CDR2 (germline): SNHLY, FYNNEI.

V usage is TRBV19 and J usage is TRBJ2-1; D not certain. CDR1 is LNHDA, CDR2 SQIVND, per germline (reference sequence). The V gene lost 2 bases and the J gene lost 0 bases, with 5 bases spanning the gap. The CDR3 runs to 14 residues. For the CDR3, the DNA is TGTGCCAGTAGTATACCCAGCTCCTACAATGAGCAGTTCTTC. Translating gives CASSIPSSYNEQFF.

The chain carries TRBV29-1 and TRBJ2-1; perhaps TRBD2 as D (6 bases). Germline assignment: CDR1 SQVTM and CDR2 ANQGSEA. The CDR3 totals 14 residues. Trimming stripped 8 bases from V and 6 bases from J, with 20 bases between. The CDR3 here is CSSLTGVSGNEQFF. CDR3 DNA: TGCAGCAGCCTAACGGGGGTATCGGGCAATGAGCAGTTCTTC.

The CDR3 nucleotides are TGTGCCAGCTCACCCCTACTAGCGGGCAGCACAGATACGCAGTATTTT. Its protein product is CASSPLLAGSTDTQYF. This chain connects TRBV18 to TRBJ2-3; TRBD2 matches 9 bases. There are 16 residues in the CDR3. The J segment lost 0 bases and the V segment lost 3 bases, leaving 4 bases of the junction unmatched. Germline CDR1 and CDR2: KGHSH and LQKENI.

This clone has just a few counts. The rearrangement uses TRBV10-2 and TRBJ1-3; no reliable D call. V was trimmed by 0 bases and J by 7 bases, leaving 10 bases between them. Germline assignment: CDR1 WSHSY and CDR2 SAAADI. This CDR3 contains 14 residues. CDR3 region: CASSESKAGNTIYF. As DNA, the CDR3 is TGCGCCAGCAGTGAGTCGAAGGCCGGTAACACCATATATTTT.

The V and J genes are TRBV18 and TRBJ2-5; 7 bases match TRBD2. The CDR3 has 16 amino acids. Germline V gene data show CDR1 as KGHSH and CDR2 as LQKENI. V trimming: 3 bases; J trimming: 1 base; junction bases outside the gene matches: 8. Here the CDR3 reads CASSPRGAGTQETQYF. The CDR3 DNA is TGTGCCAGCTCACCCCGGGGAGCGGGGACCCAAGAGACCCAGTACTTC. Full variable domain (missing parts from reference TRBV18 and TRBJ2-5): NAGVMQNPRHLVRRRGQEARLRCSPMKGHSHVYWYRQLPEEGLKFMVYLQKENIIDESGMPKERFSAEFPKEGPSILRIQQVVRGDSAAYFCASSPRGAGTQETQYFGPGTRLLVL.

The V gene is TRBV9, the J gene TRBJ1-6; TRBD1 matches 7 bases. The germline CDR1 and CDR2 sequences are SGDLS and YYNGEE. V lost 2 bases and J lost 5; bases outside the gene matches: 4. This CDR3 spans 15 amino acids. CDR3 in amino acids: CASSVGTVNNSPLHF. CDR3 DNA: TGTGCCAGCAGCGTGGGGACAGTCAATAATTCACCCCTCCACTTT. Looking up the rest from reference TRBV9 and TRBJ1-6 gives the full variable domain: DSGVTQTPKHLITATGQRVTLRCSPRSGDLSVYWYQQSLDQGLQFLIQYYNGEERAKGNILERFSAQQFPDLHSELNLSSLELGDSALYFCASSVGTVNNSPLHFGNGTRLTVT.

To note about this clone: The sample has other DNA sequences that encode this CDR3 too. The CDR3 nucleotides read TGTGCCAGCAGTGAGTCCAGTAGCAATCAGCCCCAGCATTTT. This sequence encodes CASSESSSNQPQHF. The chain carries TRBV2 and TRBJ1-5; D is uncertain. Trimming removed 3 bases at V and 0 bases at J, with 6 bases between. The CDR3 sequence is 14 residues long. Germline CDR1 reads SNHLY; CDR2 reads FYNNEI.

This clone was seen only a few times. CDR3 loop: CASSQEVASLPSNEQFF. CDR3 bases: TGTGCCAGCAGCCAAGAGGTAGCGTCCCTACCGAGCAATGAGCAGTTCTTC. This chain joins TRBV3-1 (or the pseudogene TRBV3-2) and TRBJ2-1; maybe TRBD2 (5 bases). There are 17 residues in the CDR3. Germline CDR1 is LGHDT and CDR2 is YNNKEL (reference sequence). Trimming removed 0 bases at V and 6 bases at J, with 18 bases between.

The chain recombines TRBV6-2 or TRBV6-3 with TRBJ2-1, with D tentatively TRBD1 (5 bases). The CDR3 sequence is 14 residues long. The germline CDR1 and CDR2 sequences are MNHEY and SVGEGT. Trimming pared 4 bases from V and 5 bases from J, leaving 12 bases between. The CDR3 region is CASSWFGADNEQFF. The CDR3 region has the DNA TGTGCCAGCAGTTGGTTTGGGGCAGACAATGAGCAGTTCTTC.

The CDR3, as DNA: TGTGCCACCAGTGATTCTTGGAGGACCTATGGCTACACCTTC. Protein: CATSDSWRTYGYTF. This chain links TRBV24-1 with TRBJ1-2; D unclear. CDR3 size: 14 residues. From germline, CDR1 is KGHDR and CDR2 SFDVKD. The V end lost 2 bases, the J end lost 4 bases, and 10 bases lay between the germline ends.

This chain links TRBV5-4 with TRBJ2-3, with a possible D match to TRBD2 (6 bases). The CDR3 runs to 15 residues. V lost 3 bases to trimming and J lost 6 bases, with 17 bases between them. Germline CDR1 SGHNT, CDR2 YYREEE (reference sequence). The DNA for the CDR3 is TGTGCCAGCAGCTCGGGACTCCCAACGCTGGATACGCAGTATTTT. Its protein product is CASSSGLPTLDTQYF.

The chain combines TRBV27 with TRBJ1-1; D perhaps matches TRBD1 (5 bases). Germline CDR1 and CDR2: MNHEY and SMNVEV (reference sequence). Trimming stripped 3 bases from V and 8 bases from J, with 16 bases between. The CDR3 extends over 14 amino acids. DNA for the CDR3: TGTGCCAGCAGTTTGAGGGAAAAAGGGGTGGAAGCTTTCTTT. The encoded protein is CASSLREKGVEAFF.

This chain joins TRBV7-2 and TRBJ1-1; D unresolved. Germline CDR1 SGHTA, CDR2 FQGNSA. CDR3 size: 13 residues. V gave up 2 bases and J gave up 0 bases, with 4 bases separating them. CDR3 region: CASSLSLNTEAFF. In DNA, the CDR3 is TGTGCCAGCAGCTTAAGCCTGAACACTGAAGCTTTCTTT.

The chain joins TRBV5-1 to TRBJ2-1; 15 positions agree with TRBD2. Per the germline V gene, CDR1 is SGHRS and CDR2 is YFSETQ. The CDR3 is 17 amino acids. The ends lost 4 bases at V and 8 bases at J; junction bases unmatched: 10. CDR3 region: CASSIVRTSGGADEQFF. Written as DNA, the CDR3 is TGCGCCAGCAGCATCGTTCGGACTAGCGGGGGGGCCGATGAGCAGTTCTTC.

This chain uses TRBV6-1 with TRBJ2-7; D is possibly TRBD1 (5 bases). Trimming took off 2 bases at V and 5 bases at J, with 7 bases between the two ends. The CDR3 spans 12 residues. Looked up from germline, CDR1 is MNHNS and CDR2 is SASEGT. CDR3 loop: CASSELRDEQYV. CDR3 nucleotides: TGTGCCAGCAGTGAACTCAGGGACGAGCAGTACGTC.

For the CDR3, the DNA is TGTGCCAGCAGCCAAGATATGGCAGGGAATGAAGCTTTCTTT. Translation: CASSQDMAGNEAFF. The genes are TRBV14 and TRBJ1-1; D might be TRBD1 (5 bases). Trimming took 0 bases from V and 7 from J, leaving 12 bases between them. Germline CDR1 reads SGHDN; CDR2 reads FVKESK. The CDR3 contains 14 residues.

This clone was counted a single time. V is TRBV28 and J is TRBJ2-5, with TRBD2 matching 11 bases. The CDR3 consists of 17 residues. Germline-derived CDR1 and CDR2 are MDHEN and SYDVKM. V shed 6 bases and J 5 bases; nucleotides not matched to a gene: 14. The CDR3, as DNA: TGTGCCAGCAGACCAGGTCCCGCTAGCGGGGGGACGGAGACCCAGTACTTC. Translating it yields CASRPGPASGGTETQYF.